This TCR beta chain emerged from a study of identical twins. cDNA carried unique molecular identifiers, and a universal primer site was added by template switching. TCRdb redid the calling of the 5' RACE reads with MiXCR, one entry per CDR3 protein. The sample has some 710,000 distinct CDR3 sequences, over 5% seen once. There are a few counts of this clonotype. Its specificity is not known. Germline-derived CDR1 and CDR2 are LGHDT and YNNKEL (reference sequence). The V end was cut by 1 base, the J end by 3 bases, with 10 bases between. This CDR3 region has 15 residues. Findings of the study overall: Researchers caution that invariant MAIT and iNKT cells could partly confound zero-insertion analyses.

The specimen was naive T cells sorted from blood. The clonotype was recovered from a man aged 18 to 35 in good health. V is TRBV3-1 and J is TRBJ1-5; D gene unclear. The CDR3 sequence is CASSQGRVSNQPQHF. CDR3 sequence (DNA): TGTGCCAGCAGCCAAGGGCGGGTCTCCAATCAGCCCCAGCATTTT.